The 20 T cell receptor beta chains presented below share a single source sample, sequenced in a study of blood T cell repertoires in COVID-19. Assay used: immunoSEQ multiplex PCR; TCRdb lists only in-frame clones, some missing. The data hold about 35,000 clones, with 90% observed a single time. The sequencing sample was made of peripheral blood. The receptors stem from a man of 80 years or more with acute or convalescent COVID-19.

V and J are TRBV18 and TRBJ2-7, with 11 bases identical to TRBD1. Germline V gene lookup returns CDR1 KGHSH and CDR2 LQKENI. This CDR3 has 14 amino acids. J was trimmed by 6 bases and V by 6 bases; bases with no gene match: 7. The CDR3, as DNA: TGTGCCAGCTCCCCCGGGGACAGGGGGGGCGAGCAGTACTTC. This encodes CASSPGDRGGEQYF.

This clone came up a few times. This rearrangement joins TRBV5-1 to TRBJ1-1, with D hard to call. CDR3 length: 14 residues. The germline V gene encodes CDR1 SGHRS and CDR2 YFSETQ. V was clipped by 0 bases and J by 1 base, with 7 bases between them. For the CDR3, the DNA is TGCGCCAGCAGCTTGGTTGAGCCGAACACTGAAGCTTTCTTT. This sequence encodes CASSLVEPNTEAFF.

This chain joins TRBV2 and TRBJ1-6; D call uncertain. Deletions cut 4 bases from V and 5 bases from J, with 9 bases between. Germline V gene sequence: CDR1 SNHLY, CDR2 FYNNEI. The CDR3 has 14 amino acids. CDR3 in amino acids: CASSVSGDNSPLHF. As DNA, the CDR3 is TGTGCCAGCAGTGTTTCGGGAGATAATTCACCCCTCCACTTT.

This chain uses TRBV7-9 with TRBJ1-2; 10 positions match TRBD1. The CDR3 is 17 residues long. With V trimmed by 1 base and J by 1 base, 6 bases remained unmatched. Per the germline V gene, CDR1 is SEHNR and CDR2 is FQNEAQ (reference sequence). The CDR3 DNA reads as TGTGCCAGCAGCTTAGACGCCGGACAGGGGGGTAACTATGGCTACACCTTC. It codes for CASSLDAGQGGNYGYTF.

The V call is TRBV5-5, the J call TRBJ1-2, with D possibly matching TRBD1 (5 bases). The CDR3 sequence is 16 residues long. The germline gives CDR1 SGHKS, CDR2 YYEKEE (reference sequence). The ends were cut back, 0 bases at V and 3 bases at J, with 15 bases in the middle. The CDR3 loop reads CASSLGQQGAYYGYTF. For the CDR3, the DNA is TGTGCCAGCAGCTTGGGGCAGCAGGGCGCTTACTATGGCTACACCTTC.

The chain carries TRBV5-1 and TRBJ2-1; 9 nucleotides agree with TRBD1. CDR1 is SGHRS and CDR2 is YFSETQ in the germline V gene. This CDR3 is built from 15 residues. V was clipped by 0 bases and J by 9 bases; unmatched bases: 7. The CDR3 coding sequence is TGCGCCAGCAGCTTGGAGGGACAGGGTTTGGGTGAGCAGTTCTTC. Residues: CASSLEGQGLGEQFF.

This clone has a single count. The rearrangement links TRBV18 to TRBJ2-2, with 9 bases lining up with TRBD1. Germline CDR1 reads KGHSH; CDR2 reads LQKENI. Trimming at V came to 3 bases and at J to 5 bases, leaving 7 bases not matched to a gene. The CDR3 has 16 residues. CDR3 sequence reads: CASSPGNRGHTGELFF. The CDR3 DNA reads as TGTGCCAGCTCACCGGGGAACAGGGGGCATACCGGGGAGCTGTTTTTT.

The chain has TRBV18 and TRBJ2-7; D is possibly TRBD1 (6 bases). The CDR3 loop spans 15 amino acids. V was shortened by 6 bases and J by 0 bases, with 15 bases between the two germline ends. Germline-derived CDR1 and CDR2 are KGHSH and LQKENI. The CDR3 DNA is TGTGCCAGCTCCCTCCGACAGGAGATCTCCTACGAGCAGTACTTC. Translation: CASSLRQEISYEQYF.

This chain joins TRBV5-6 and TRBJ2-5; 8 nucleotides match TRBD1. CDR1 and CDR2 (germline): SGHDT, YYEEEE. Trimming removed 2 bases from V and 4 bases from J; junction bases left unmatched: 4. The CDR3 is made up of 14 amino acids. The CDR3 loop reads CASSFPGQGETQYF. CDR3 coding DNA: TGTGCCAGCAGCTTTCCAGGACAGGGAGAGACCCAGTACTTC.

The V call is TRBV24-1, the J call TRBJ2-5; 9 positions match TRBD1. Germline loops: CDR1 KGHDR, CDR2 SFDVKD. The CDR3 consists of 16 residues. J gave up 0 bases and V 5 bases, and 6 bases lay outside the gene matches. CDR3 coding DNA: TGTGCCACCAGTGCCTCCGGGACAGGGAACCAAGAGACCCAGTACTTC. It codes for CATSASGTGNQETQYF.

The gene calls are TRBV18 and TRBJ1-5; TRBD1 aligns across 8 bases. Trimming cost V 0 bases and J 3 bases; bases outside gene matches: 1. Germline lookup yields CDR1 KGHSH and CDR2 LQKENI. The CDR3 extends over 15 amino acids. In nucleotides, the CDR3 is TGTGCCAGCTCACCACCGGACAGGGCCAATCAGCCCCAGCATTTT. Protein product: CASSPPDRANQPQHF.

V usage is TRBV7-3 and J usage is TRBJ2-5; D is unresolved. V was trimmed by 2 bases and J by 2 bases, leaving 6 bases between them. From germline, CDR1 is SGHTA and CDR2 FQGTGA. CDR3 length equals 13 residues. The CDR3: CASSLLRQETQYF. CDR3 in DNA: TGTGCCAGCAGCTTACTACGGCAAGAGACCCAGTACTTC.

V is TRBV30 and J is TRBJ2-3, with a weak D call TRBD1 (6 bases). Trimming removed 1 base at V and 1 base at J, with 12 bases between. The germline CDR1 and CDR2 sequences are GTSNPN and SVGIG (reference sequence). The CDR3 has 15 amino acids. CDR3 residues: CAWSASGTRTDTQYF. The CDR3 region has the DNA TGTGCCTGGAGTGCTTCGGGGACACGCACAGATACGCAGTATTTT. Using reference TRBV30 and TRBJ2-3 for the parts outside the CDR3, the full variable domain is SQTIHQWPATLVQPVGSPLSLECTVEGTSNPNLYWYRQAAGRGLQLLFYSVGIGQISSEVPQNLSASRPQDRQFILSSKKLLLSDSGFYLCAWSASGTRTDTQYFGPGTRLTVL.

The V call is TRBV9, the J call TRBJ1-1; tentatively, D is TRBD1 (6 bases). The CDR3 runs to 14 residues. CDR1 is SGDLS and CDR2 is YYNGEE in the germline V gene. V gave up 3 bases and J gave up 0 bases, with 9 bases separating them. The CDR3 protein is CASSGGTLNTEAFF. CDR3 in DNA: TGTGCCAGCAGCGGAGGGACACTGAACACTGAAGCTTTCTTT.

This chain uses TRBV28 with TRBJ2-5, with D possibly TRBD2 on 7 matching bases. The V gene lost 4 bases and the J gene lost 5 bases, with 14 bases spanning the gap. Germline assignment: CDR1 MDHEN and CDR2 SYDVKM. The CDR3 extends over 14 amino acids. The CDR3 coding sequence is TGTGCCAGCAGTTCGCCTGGGGGGGCGGAGACCCAGTACTTC. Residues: CASSSPGGAETQYF.

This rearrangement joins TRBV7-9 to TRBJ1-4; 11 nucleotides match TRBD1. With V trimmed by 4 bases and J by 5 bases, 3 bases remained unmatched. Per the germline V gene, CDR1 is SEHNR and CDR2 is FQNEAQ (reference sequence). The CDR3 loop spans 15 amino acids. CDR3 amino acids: CASSSGQGANEKLFF. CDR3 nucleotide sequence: TGTGCCAGCAGCTCCGGACAGGGGGCGAATGAAAAACTGTTTTTT.

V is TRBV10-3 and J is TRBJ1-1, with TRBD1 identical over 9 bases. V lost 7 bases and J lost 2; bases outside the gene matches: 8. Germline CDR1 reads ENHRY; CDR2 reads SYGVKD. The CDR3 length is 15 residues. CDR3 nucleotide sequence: TGTGCCATCAAGAGTTCGGGACAGGGTAACACTGAAGCTTTCTTT. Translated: CAIKSSGQGNTEAFF.

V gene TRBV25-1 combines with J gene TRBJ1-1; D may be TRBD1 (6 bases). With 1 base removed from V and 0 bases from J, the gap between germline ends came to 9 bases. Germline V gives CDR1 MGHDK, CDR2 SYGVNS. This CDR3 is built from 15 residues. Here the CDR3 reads CASSELGTMNTEAFF. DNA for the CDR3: TGTGCCAGCAGTGAATTGGGGACAATGAACACTGAAGCTTTCTTT.

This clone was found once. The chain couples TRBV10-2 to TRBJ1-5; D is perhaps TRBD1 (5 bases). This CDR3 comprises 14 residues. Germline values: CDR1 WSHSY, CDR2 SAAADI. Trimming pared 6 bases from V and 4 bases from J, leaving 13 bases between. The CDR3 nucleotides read TGCGCCAGCAGCGCCCAGGGATGGAATCAGCCCCAGCATTTT. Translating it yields CASSAQGWNQPQHF.

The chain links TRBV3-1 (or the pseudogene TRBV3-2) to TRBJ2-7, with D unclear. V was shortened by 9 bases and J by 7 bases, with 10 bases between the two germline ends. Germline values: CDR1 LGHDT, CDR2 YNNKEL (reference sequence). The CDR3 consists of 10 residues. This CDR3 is CASGSREQYF. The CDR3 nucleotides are TGTGCCAGTGGTTCCAGGGAGCAGTACTTC.